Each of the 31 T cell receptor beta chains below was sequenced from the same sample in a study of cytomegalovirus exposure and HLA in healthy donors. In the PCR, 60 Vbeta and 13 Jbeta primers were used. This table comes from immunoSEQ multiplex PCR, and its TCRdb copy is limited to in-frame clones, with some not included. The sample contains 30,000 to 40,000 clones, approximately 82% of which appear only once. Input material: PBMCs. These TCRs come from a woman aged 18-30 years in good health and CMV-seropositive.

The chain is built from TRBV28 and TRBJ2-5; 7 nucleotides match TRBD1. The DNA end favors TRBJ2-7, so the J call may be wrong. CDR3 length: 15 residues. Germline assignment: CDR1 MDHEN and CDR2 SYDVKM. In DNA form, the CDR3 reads TGTGCCAGCAGTTCAGCCGGGACAGATGACTACGAGCAGTACTTC. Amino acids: CASSSAGTDDYEQYF.

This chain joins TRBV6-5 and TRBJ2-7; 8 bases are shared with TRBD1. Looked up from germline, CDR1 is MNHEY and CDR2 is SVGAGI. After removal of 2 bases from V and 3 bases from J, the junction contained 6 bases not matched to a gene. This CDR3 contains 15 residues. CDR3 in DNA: TGTGCCAGCAGTTACGTCGCTGGACAGGGCTACGAGCAGTACTTC. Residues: CASSYVAGQGYEQYF.

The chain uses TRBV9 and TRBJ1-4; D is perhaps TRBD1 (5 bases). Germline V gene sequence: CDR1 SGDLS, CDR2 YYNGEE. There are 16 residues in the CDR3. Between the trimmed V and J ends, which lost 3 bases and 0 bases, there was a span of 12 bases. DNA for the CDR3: TGTGCCAGCAGCGGGGGCGGGAGGTCAACTAATGAAAAACTGTTTTTT. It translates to CASSGGGRSTNEKLFF.

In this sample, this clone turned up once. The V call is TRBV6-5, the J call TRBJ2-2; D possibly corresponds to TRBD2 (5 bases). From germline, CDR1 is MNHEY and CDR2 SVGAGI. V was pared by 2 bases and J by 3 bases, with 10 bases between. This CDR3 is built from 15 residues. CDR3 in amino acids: CASSYNRGYTGELFF. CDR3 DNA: TGTGCCAGCAGTTACAACCGGGGTTACACCGGGGAGCTGTTTTTT.

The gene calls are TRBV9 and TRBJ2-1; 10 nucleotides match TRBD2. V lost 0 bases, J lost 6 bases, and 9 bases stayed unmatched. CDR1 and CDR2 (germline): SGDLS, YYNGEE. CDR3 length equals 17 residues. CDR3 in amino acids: CASSVGEGLAPPNEQFF. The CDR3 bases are TGTGCCAGCAGCGTAGGGGAGGGACTAGCGCCTCCCAATGAGCAGTTCTTC.

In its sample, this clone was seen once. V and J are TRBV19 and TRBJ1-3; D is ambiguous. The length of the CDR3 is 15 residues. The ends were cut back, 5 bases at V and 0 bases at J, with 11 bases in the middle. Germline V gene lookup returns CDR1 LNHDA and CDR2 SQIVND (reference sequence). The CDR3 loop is CASSLHSTSGNTIYF. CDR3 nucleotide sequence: TGTGCCAGTAGTCTCCACAGCACCTCTGGAAACACCATATATTTT.

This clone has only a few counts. CDR3 sequence reads: CASSEVLAGGPDTQYF. CDR3 nucleotide sequence: TGTGCCAGCAGTGAAGTACTAGCGGGGGGGCCAGATACGCAGTATTTT. This sequence joins TRBV6-1 and TRBJ2-3, with 13 positions matching TRBD2. Trimming removed 1 base from V and 4 bases from J; junction bases left unmatched: 2. The germline gives CDR1 MNHNS, CDR2 SASEGT. The CDR3 is 16 amino acids.

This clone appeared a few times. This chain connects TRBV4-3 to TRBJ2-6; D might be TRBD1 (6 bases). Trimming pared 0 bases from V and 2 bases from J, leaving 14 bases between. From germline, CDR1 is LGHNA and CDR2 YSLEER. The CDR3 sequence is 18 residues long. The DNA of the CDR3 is TGCGCCAGCAGCCAAGAACCTCCAGGGGTGGCTGGGGCCAACGTCCTGACTTTC. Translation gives CASSQEPPGVAGANVLTF.

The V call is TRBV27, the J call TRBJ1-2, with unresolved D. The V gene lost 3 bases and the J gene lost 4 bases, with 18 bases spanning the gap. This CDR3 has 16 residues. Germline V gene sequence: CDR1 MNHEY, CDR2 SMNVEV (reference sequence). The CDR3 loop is CASSFITELMSYGYTF. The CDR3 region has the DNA TGTGCCAGCAGTTTTATAACAGAGCTTATGAGCTATGGCTACACCTTC.

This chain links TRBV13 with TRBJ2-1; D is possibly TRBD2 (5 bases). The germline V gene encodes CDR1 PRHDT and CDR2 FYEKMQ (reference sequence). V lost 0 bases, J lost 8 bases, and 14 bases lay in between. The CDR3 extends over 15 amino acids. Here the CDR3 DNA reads TGTGCCAGCAGCTTAGGTCAAGCGGTGGGGTATGAGCAGTTCTTC. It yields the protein CASSLGQAVGYEQFF.

The CDR3 coding sequence is TGTGCCAGCAGCTCCATCCCCCCGGGAACTAACACTGAAGCTTTCTTT. It translates to CASSSIPPGTNTEAFF. The chain recombines TRBV28 with TRBJ1-1; D gene uncertain. CDR1 is MDHEN, CDR2 SYDVKM, per germline. Trimming removed 6 bases at V and 2 bases at J, with 19 bases between. This CDR3 contains 16 residues.

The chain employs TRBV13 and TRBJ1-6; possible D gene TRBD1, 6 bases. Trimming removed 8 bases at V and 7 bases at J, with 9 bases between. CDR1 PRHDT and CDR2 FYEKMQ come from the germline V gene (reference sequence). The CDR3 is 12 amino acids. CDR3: CASAGANSPLHF. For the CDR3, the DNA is TGTGCCAGCGCAGGGGCCAATTCACCCCTCCACTTT.

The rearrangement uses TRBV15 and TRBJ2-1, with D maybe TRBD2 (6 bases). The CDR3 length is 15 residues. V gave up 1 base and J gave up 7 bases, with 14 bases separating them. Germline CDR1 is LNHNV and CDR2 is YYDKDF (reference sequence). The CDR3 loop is CATSRAGTLFNEQFF. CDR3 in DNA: TGTGCCACCAGCAGAGCGGGGACTTTGTTTAATGAGCAGTTCTTC.

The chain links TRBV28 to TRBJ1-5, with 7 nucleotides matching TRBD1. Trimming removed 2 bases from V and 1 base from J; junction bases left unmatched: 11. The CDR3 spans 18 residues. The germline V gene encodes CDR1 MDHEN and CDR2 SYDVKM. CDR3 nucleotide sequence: TGTGCCAGCAGTTTAGGCTGGACAGGAAGCATGAGCAATCAGCCCCAGCATTTT. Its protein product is CASSLGWTGSMSNQPQHF. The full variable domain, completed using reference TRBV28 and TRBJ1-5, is DVKVTQSSRYLVKRTGEKVFLECVQDMDHENMFWYRQDPGLGLRLIYFSYDVKMKEKGDIPEGYSVSREKKERFSLILESASTNQTSMYLCASSLGWTGSMSNQPQHFGDGTRLSIL.

CDR3 sequence: CASSDLSGGRGGVETQYF. The CDR3 DNA is TGTGCCAGCAGTGATCTCAGCGGGGGCAGGGGGGGGGTAGAGACCCAGTACTTC. This chain uses TRBV25-1 with TRBJ2-5, with a weak D call TRBD2 (8 bases). V lost 3 bases and J lost 4, with 24 bases in between. CDR3 length equals 18 residues. The germline CDR1 and CDR2 sequences are MGHDK and SYGVNS.

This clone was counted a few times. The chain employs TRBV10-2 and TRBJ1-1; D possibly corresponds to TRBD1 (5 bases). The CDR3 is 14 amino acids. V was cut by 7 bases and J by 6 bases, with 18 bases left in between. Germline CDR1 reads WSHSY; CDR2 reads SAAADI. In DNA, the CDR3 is TGCGCCAGCAAGTCTTCAGGGCTTATCGCTGAAGCTTTCTTT. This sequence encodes CASKSSGLIAEAFF.

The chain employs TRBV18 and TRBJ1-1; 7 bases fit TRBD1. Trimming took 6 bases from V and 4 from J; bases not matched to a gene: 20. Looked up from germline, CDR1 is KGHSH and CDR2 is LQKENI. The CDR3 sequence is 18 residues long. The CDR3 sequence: CASSIKEDRPGGGTEAFF. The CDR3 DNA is TGTGCCAGCTCTATCAAAGAGGACAGGCCGGGGGGGGGCACTGAAGCTTTCTTT.

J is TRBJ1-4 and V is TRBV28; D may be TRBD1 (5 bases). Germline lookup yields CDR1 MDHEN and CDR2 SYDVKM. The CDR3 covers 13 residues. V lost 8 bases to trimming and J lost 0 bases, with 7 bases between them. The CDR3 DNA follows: TGTGCCAGCGGGGCTGCAACTAATGAAAAACTGTTTTTT. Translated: CASGAATNEKLFF.

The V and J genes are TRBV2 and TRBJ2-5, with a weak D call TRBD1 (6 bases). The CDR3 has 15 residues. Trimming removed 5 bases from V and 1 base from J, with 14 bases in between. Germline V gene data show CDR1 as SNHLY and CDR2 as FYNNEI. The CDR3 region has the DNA TGTGCCAGCAGTCCAACAACAGGGCTCCAAGAGACCCAGTACTTC. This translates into CASSPTTGLQETQYF.

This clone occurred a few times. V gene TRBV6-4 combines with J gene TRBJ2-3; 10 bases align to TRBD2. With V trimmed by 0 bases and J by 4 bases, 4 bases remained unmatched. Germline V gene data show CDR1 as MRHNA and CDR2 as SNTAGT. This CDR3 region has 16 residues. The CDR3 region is CASSDSSGGGADTQYF. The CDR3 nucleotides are TGTGCCAGCAGTGACTCGAGCGGGGGGGGAGCAGATACGCAGTATTTT.

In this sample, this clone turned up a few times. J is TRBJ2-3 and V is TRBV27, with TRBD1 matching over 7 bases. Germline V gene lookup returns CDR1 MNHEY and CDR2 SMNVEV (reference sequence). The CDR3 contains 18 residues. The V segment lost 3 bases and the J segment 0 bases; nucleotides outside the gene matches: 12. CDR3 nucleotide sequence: TGTGCCAGCAGTTTCCGGTGGACAGGTCAATGGAGCACAGATACGCAGTATTTT. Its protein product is CASSFRWTGQWSTDTQYF.

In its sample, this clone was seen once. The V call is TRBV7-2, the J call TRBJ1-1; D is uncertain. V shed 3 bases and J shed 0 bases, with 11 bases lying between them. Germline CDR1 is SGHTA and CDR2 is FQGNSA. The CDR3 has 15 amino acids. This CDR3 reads CASSLRVGMNTEAFF. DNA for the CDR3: TGTGCCAGCAGCTTGAGGGTAGGAATGAACACTGAAGCTTTCTTT.

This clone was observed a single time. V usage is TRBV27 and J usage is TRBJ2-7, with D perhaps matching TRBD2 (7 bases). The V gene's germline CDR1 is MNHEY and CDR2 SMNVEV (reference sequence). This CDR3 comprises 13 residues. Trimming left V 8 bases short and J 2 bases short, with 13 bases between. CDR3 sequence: CASGGAFTYEQYF. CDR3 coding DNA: TGTGCCAGCGGGGGGGCGTTTACCTACGAGCAGTACTTC.

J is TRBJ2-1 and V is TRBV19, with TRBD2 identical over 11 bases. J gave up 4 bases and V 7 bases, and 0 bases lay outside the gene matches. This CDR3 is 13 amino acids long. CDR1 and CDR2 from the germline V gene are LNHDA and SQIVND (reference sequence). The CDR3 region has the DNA TGTGCCAGTATAGCGGGAGGGTACAATGAGCAGTTCTTC. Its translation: CASIAGGYNEQFF. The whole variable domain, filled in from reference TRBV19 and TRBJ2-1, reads DGGITQSPKYLFRKEGQNVTLSCEQNLNHDAMYWYRQDPGQGLRLIYYSQIVNDFQKGDIAEGYSVSREKKESFPLTVTSAQKNPTAFYLCASIAGGYNEQFFGPGTRLTVL.

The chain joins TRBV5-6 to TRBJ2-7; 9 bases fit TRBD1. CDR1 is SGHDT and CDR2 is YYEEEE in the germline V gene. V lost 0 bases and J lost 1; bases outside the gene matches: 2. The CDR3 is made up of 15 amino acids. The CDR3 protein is CASSLEGQGSYEQYF. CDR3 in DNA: TGTGCCAGCAGCTTGGAGGGACAGGGATCCTACGAGCAGTACTTC.

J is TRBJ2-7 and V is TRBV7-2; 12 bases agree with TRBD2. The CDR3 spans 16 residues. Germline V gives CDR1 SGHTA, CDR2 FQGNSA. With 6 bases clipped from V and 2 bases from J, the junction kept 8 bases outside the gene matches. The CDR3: CASSRTSGAIPYEQYF. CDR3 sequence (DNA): TGTGCCAGCAGTCGGACTAGCGGGGCGATACCCTACGAGCAGTACTTC.

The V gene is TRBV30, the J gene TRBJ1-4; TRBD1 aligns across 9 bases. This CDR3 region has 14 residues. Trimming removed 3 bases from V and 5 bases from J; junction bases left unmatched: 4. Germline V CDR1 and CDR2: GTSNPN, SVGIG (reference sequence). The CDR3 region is CAWRGDRGNEKLFF. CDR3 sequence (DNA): TGTGCCTGGAGGGGTGACAGGGGGAATGAAAAACTGTTTTTT. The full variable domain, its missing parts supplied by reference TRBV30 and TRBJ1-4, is SQTIHQWPATLVQPVGSPLSLECTVEGTSNPNLYWYRQAAGRGLQLLFYSVGIGQISSEVPQNLSASRPQDRQFILSSKKLLLSDSGFYLCAWRGDRGNEKLFFGSGTQLSVL.

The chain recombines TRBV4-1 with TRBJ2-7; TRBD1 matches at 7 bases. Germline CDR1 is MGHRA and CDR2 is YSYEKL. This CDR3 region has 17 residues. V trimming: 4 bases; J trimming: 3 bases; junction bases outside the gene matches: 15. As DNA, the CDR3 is TGCGCCAGCAGCCCCGAACCCTCGACAGGGAAAGGCTACGAGCAGTACTTC. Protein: CASSPEPSTGKGYEQYF.

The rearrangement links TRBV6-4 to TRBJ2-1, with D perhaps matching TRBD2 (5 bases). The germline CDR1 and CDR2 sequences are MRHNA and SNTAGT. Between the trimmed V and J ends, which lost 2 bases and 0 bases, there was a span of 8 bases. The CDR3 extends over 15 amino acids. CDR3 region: CASSDGESSYNEQFF. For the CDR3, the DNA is TGTGCCAGCAGTGACGGGGAGAGCTCCTACAATGAGCAGTTCTTC.

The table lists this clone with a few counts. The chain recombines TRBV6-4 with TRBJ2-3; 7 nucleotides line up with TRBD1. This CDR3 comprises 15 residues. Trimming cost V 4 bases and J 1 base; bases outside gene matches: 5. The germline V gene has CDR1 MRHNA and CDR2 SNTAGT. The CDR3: CASSVGGLGTDTQYF. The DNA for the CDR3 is TGTGCCAGCAGTGTAGGGGGCCTTGGCACAGATACGCAGTATTTT.

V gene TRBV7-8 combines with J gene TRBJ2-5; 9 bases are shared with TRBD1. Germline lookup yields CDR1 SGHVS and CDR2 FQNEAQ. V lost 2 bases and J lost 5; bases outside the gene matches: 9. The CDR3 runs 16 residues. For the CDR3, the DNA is TGTGCCAGCAGCTTAAACGCGGGACAGGGTAGTGAGACCCAGTACTTC. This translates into CASSLNAGQGSETQYF. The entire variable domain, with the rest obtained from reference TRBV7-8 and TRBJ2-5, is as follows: GAGVSQSPRYKVAKRGQDVALRCDPISGHVSLFWYQQALGQGPEFLTYFQNEAQLDKSGLPSDRFFAERPEGSVSTLKIQRTQQEDSAVYLCASSLNAGQGSETQYFGPGTRLLVL.